This TCR beta chain was captured in a study of control samples from healthy donors and cancer patients. Generated by immunoSEQ multiplex PCR, the TCRdb table keeps only in-frame clones and is missing some. Among over 100,000 clones listed, approximately 88% were seen once. The germline V gene encodes CDR1 MNHEY and CDR2 SMNVEV (reference sequence). Trimming took off 3 bases at V and 0 bases at J, with 6 bases between the two ends. The CDR3 is 15 amino acids. The clonotype originates from a man between 40 and 49 years old in good health. The sequencing input was blood. J is TRBJ2-6 and V is TRBV27; the D is unclear. CDR3 nucleotide sequence: TGTGCCAGCAGTTTTTGGGGCTCTGGGGCCAACGTCCTGACTTTC. This gives the protein CASSFWGSGANVLTF.